The clone carrying this TCR beta chain was seen many times. The data are from a study of Graves' ophthalmopathy and Graves' hyperthyroidism. Researchers took RNA transcripts and amplified TCR beta CDR3 regions from them. In the first round, RT-PCR was carried out with HTBI primers, and a multiplex PCR formed the second round. MiXCR, applied by TCRdb to the multiplex PCR reads, yields one record per CDR3 protein. The repertoire holds approximately 700,000 distinct CDR3 sequences, with approximately 40% as singletons. Clinical symptoms, serum thyroxine, TRAb, thyroid ultrasound and orbital computed tomography formed the basis of diagnosis. PBMCs came from 8.5 to 10 ml of fresh peripheral blood. The ends were cut back, 6 bases at V and 7 bases at J, with 19 bases in the middle. This CDR3 is built from 16 residues. Germline V CDR1 and CDR2: ENHRY, SYGVKD.

The origin of this receptor is an adult man with Graves' ophthalmopathy. The V call is TRBV10-3, the J call TRBJ1-6; no reliable D call. Input material: peripheral blood. The CDR3 here is CAIRDGYTVPNSPLHF. The CDR3 bases are TGTGCCATCAGGGATGGATATACGGTTCCAAATTCACCCCTCCACTTT.